What follows is one T cell receptor (beta chain) and its context. The data were taken from a study of blood T cell repertoires in COVID-19. About the study: T cells, B-cell-depleted T cells, or PBMCs provided the cDNA or gDNA that served as material.

The repertoire was sequenced with immunoSEQ multiplex PCR; TCRdb's copy has only in-frame clones and lacks some. The sample yields hundreds of thousands of clones, roughly 76% seen once. This CDR3 is built from 12 residues. V was cut by 6 bases and J by 6 bases, with 12 bases left in between. Looked up from germline, CDR1 is SNHLY and CDR2 is FYNNEI. Sequencing input: peripheral blood. The rearrangement uses TRBV2 and TRBJ2-7; no definite D call. The TCR sequence derives from a woman older than 75 with COVID-19, enrolled during active disease. The CDR3: CASRVARVEQYF. The CDR3 region has the DNA TGTGCCAGCAGGGTCGCTCGGGTCGAGCAGTACTTC.